This entry lists 22 T cell receptor beta chains sequenced from one sample in a study of blood T cell repertoires in COVID-19. Sequencing used immunoSEQ multiplex PCR; TCRdb keeps in-frame clones, though not all of them. The sample lists roughly 150,000 clones, 70% to 85% occurring once. The sequencing input was peripheral blood. Receptors were obtained from a man older than 75 with COVID-19, enrolled during active disease.

The J gene is TRBJ1-5, the V gene TRBV29-1; 7 nucleotides agree with TRBD1. The ends lost 5 bases at V and 6 bases at J; junction bases unmatched: 7. This CDR3 has 13 amino acids. The germline gives CDR1 SQVTM, CDR2 ANQGSEA. The CDR3 DNA sequence: TGCAGCGTTAGAGGGGGCGGTGGTCAGCCCCAGCATTTT. Its translation: CSVRGGGGQPQHF.

On this clone itself: The same CDR3 can be traced to other DNA sequences in this sample. The CDR3 sequence is CASSMGRNYGYTF. The CDR3 bases are TGTGCCAGTAGTATGGGGAGGAACTATGGCTACACCTTC. The rearrangement joins TRBV19 to TRBJ1-2, with D hard to call. Trimming left V 3 bases short and J 2 bases short, with 7 bases between. The CDR3 has 13 residues. Germline V CDR1 and CDR2: LNHDA, SQIVND (reference sequence). Filled out from reference TRBV19 and TRBJ1-2, the complete variable domain reads DGGITQSPKYLFRKEGQNVTLSCEQNLNHDAMYWYRQDPGQGLRLIYYSQIVNDFQKGDIAEGYSVSREKKESFPLTVTSAQKNPTAFYLCASSMGRNYGYTFGSGTRLTVV.

The CDR3 sequence: CASSYRGSSYNEQFF. CDR3 DNA sequence: TGTGCCAGCAGCTACAGGGGGAGCTCCTACAATGAGCAGTTCTTC. This rearrangement joins TRBV5-5 to TRBJ2-1; TRBD1 aligns across 8 bases. The CDR3 has 15 amino acids. Germline lookup yields CDR1 SGHKS and CDR2 YYEKEE (reference sequence). J lost 0 bases, V lost 3 bases, and 2 bases had no gene match.

This clone was observed once. The chain joins TRBV18 to TRBJ1-1; perhaps TRBD1 as D (5 bases). The germline V gene encodes CDR1 KGHSH and CDR2 LQKENI. V lost 0 bases and J lost 4, with 9 bases in between. CDR3 length: 14 residues. In DNA form, the CDR3 reads TGTGCCAGCTCACCACCGGGGCAGGGCACTGAAGCTTTCTTT. Protein sequence: CASSPPGQGTEAFF.

This clone was recorded once. This chain joins TRBV5-1 and TRBJ1-2; TRBD1 agrees at 8 bases. V dropped 4 bases and J dropped 4; count of bases not matched to a gene: 12. Germline CDR1 reads SGHRS; CDR2 reads YFSETQ. The CDR3 has 16 amino acids. This chain's CDR3 is CASSGGGRGRGYGYTF. CDR3 nucleotides: TGCGCCAGCAGCGGAGGCGGCAGGGGGCGCGGCTATGGCTACACCTTC.

The CDR3 sequence is CASSLPSSGEQFF. The CDR3 DNA reads TGTGCCAGCAGCCTTCCCTCCTCAGGGGAGCAGTTCTTC. V and J are TRBV7-9 and TRBJ2-1; D may be TRBD1 (5 bases). CDR3 length: 13 residues. Germline V gene data show CDR1 as SEHNR and CDR2 as FQNEAQ (reference sequence). Trimming removed 5 bases at V and 10 bases at J, with 15 bases between. The whole variable domain, remainder taken from reference TRBV7-9 and TRBJ2-1, is DTGVSQNPRHKITKRGQNVTFRCDPISEHNRLYWYRQTLGQGPEFLTYFQNEAQLEKSRLLSDRFSAERPKGSFSTLEIQRTEQGDSAMYLCASSLPSSGEQFFGPGTRLTVL.

This clone has only one observation. At one of its ends the junction is not consistent with the germline gene, which may arise from a read error. V usage is TRBV10-3 and J usage is TRBJ2-4; D possibly corresponds to TRBD2 (8 bases). Per the germline V gene, CDR1 is ENHRY and CDR2 is SYGVKD. This CDR3 spans 14 amino acids. DNA for the CDR3: TGTGCCATCAATGAGGGGGCGGGAGGAAACATTCAGTACTTC. As protein: CAINEGAGGNIQYF.

In this sample, this clone turned up once. The J gene is TRBJ1-3, the V gene TRBV11-3; 8 positions agree with TRBD1. With V trimmed by 4 bases and J by 2 bases, 4 bases remained unmatched. This CDR3 has 15 residues. In germline, CDR1 is SGHNT, CDR2 YENEEA. The CDR3 DNA reads as TGTGCCAGCAGCTCGACAGGGGTAACTGGAAACACCATATATTTT. Translated, it gives CASSSTGVTGNTIYF.

About this clone itself: The same CDR3 also results from other DNA sequences found in this sample. The V gene is TRBV5-1, the J gene TRBJ1-1; D is possibly TRBD1 (5 bases). This CDR3 is 14 amino acids long. CDR1 and CDR2 (germline): SGHRS, YFSETQ. Trimming cost V 0 bases and J 2 bases, with 8 bases left between them. The CDR3 bases are TGCGCCAGCAGCTTGGCCCAGGGTAACACTGAAGCTTTCTTT. As protein: CASSLAQGNTEAFF.

The rearrangement joins TRBV18 to TRBJ1-2, with TRBD1 matching 9 bases. The germline CDR1 and CDR2 sequences are KGHSH and LQKENI. The CDR3 sequence is 16 residues long. V gave up 6 bases and J gave up 3 bases; unmatched junction bases: 11. The CDR3 coding sequence is TGTGCCAGCTCGCTCACAGGGGGCGGTCGGGACTATGGCTACACCTTC. This codes for CASSLTGGGRDYGYTF.

The gene calls are TRBV19 and TRBJ1-4, with 10 nucleotides matching TRBD1. The J segment lost 8 bases and the V segment lost 6 bases, leaving 3 bases of the junction unmatched. Per the germline V gene, CDR1 is LNHDA and CDR2 is SQIVND (reference sequence). This CDR3 spans 13 amino acids. CDR3 in DNA: TGTGCCAGTAGGCGGACAGGGGGGGAAAAACTGTTTTTT. The encoded protein is CASRRTGGEKLFF.

The rearrangement joins TRBV6-1 to TRBJ2-1, with 10 bases fitting TRBD2. Germline V gene data show CDR1 as MNHNS and CDR2 as SASEGT. The J segment lost 7 bases and the V segment lost 4 bases, leaving 10 bases of the junction unmatched. This CDR3 is built from 16 residues. In DNA form, the CDR3 reads TGTGCCAGCAGTGTTGAAGCCGGGACTAGCGCAAATGAGCAGTTCTTC. It specifies CASSVEAGTSANEQFF.

J is TRBJ2-5 and V is TRBV5-5; 8 bases align to TRBD2. After removal of 4 bases from V and 4 bases from J, the junction contained 9 bases not matched to a gene. The CDR3 length is 15 residues. From germline, CDR1 is SGHKS and CDR2 YYEKEE (reference sequence). CDR3 nucleotides: TGTGCCAGCAGCAACATCGGGGGGGGCGGAGAGACCCAGTACTTC. Its translation is CASSNIGGGGETQYF.

The chain links TRBV6-5 to TRBJ2-7; 8 nucleotides line up with TRBD1. This CDR3 contains 14 residues. Trimming took 5 bases from V and 5 from J; bases not matched to a gene: 8. Germline V CDR1 and CDR2: MNHEY, SVGAGI. The CDR3 is CASSLGQGVHEQYF. Here the CDR3 DNA reads TGTGCCAGCAGTCTTGGACAGGGAGTACACGAGCAGTACTTC.

This clone was observed a handful of times. The chain links TRBV18 to TRBJ2-3; 7 positions agree with TRBD2. The germline V gene encodes CDR1 KGHSH and CDR2 LQKENI. The V and J ends lost 5 bases and 5 bases, in that order; junction bases with no gene match: 7. The CDR3 is 14 amino acids. The chain's CDR3 is CASSDTASGDTQYF. The CDR3 DNA reads TGTGCCAGCTCAGACACAGCTAGCGGAGATACGCAGTATTTT. The full variable domain, its missing parts supplied by reference TRBV18 and TRBJ2-3, is NAGVMQNPRHLVRRRGQEARLRCSPMKGHSHVYWYRQLPEEGLKFMVYLQKENIIDESGMPKERFSAEFPKEGPSILRIQQVVRGDSAAYFCASSDTASGDTQYFGPGTRLTVL.

The genes are TRBV20-1 and TRBJ1-2; 7 bases line up with TRBD1. The CDR3 has 11 amino acids. The V gene end was trimmed by 7 bases and the J gene end by 3 bases; junction bases not matched to a gene: 2. CDR1 is DFQATT, CDR2 SNEGSKA, per germline (reference sequence). The CDR3 here is CSGTGDYGYTF. Here the CDR3 DNA reads TGCAGTGGTACAGGGGACTATGGCTACACCTTC.

The rearrangement uses TRBV7-8 and TRBJ1-1, with D unresolved. This CDR3 has 13 residues. Trimming left V 5 bases short and J 2 bases short, with 9 bases between. From germline, CDR1 is SGHVS and CDR2 FQNEAQ. The CDR3 DNA reads TGTGCCAGCAGCCGAGGGCTTAACACTGAAGCTTTCTTT. It encodes CASSRGLNTEAFF.

The chain combines TRBV3-1 (or the pseudogene TRBV3-2) with TRBJ1-3; TRBD1 matches at 8 bases. The junction had 5 bases not matched to a gene; V was cut back by 4 bases and J by 0 bases. The CDR3 runs to 16 residues. Germline V gene lookup returns CDR1 LGHDT and CDR2 YNNKEL (reference sequence). The CDR3 spells CASSLGQATSGNTIYF. CDR3 in DNA: TGTGCCAGCAGCCTGGGACAGGCAACCTCTGGAAACACCATATATTTT.

This clone was counted a single time. The chain uses TRBV5-6 and TRBJ1-5; D unresolved. V dropped 0 bases and J dropped 0 bases, with 13 bases sitting between them. CDR3 size: 17 residues. Germline V CDR1 and CDR2: SGHDT, YYEEEE. The CDR3 is CASSLAQAPYSNQPQHF. The CDR3 nucleotides are TGTGCCAGCAGCTTGGCTCAGGCTCCGTATAGCAATCAGCCCCAGCATTTT.

The chain employs TRBV5-4 and TRBJ1-6; 8 nucleotides match TRBD1. Looked up from germline, CDR1 is SGHNT and CDR2 is YYREEE (reference sequence). J was trimmed by 3 bases and V by 3 bases; bases with no gene match: 8. The CDR3 runs to 17 residues. In DNA form, the CDR3 reads TGTGCCAGCAGCTCCCCTACAGGGGGACTCTATAATTCACCCCTCCACTTT. As protein: CASSSPTGGLYNSPLHF. The whole variable domain, remainder taken from reference TRBV5-4 and TRBJ1-6, is ETGVTQSPTHLIKTRGQQVTLRCSSQSGHNTVSWYQQALGQGPQFIFQYYREEENGRGNFPPRFSGLQFPNYSSELNVNALELDDSALYLCASSSPTGGLYNSPLHFGNGTRLTVT.

V and J are TRBV13 and TRBJ1-1; possible D gene TRBD1, 6 bases. Germline-derived CDR1 and CDR2 are PRHDT and FYEKMQ (reference sequence). This CDR3 is 14 amino acids long. V was cut by 1 base and J by 4 bases, with 10 bases left in between. As DNA, the CDR3 is TGTGCCAGCAGCTTAGAGGGGGAGACCACTGAAGCTTTCTTT. Translated: CASSLEGETTEAFF.

This clone was found once. V gene TRBV11-3 combines with J gene TRBJ2-3, with D possibly being TRBD2 (6 bases). The CDR3 extends over 16 amino acids. V lost 0 bases and J 2 bases, leaving 12 bases between the germline ends. The germline V gene encodes CDR1 SGHNT and CDR2 YENEEA. CDR3 nucleotides: TGTGCCAGCAGCTTAGAGGGGGACTCTTACACAGATACGCAGTATTTT. This codes for CASSLEGDSYTDTQYF.